This TCR beta chain was identified during a study of T cell repertoires in cytomegalovirus infection. Looking at the study overall: Evidence of both CMV infection and a matching HLA type came from public TCR beta signatures. General study findings and limits: It was HLA-C-restricted CMV-specific TCR beta clonotypes that dominated the response ex vivo. Cumulative frequency (of public TCR beta family members) identified carriers of CMV plus the relevant HLA.

This clonotype was detected ten times or more. Its cognate antigen is unknown. One entry per CDR3 protein, called by TCRdb with MiXCR from the reads. The repertoire holds roughly 730,000 distinct CDR3 sequences, with approximately 33% as singletons. Per the germline V gene, CDR1 is SGHDN and CDR2 is FVKESK. V shed 3 bases and J 0 bases; nucleotides not matched to a gene: 10. CDR3 length equals 17 residues. This TCR came from a human donor in good health (CMV status not recorded). Some clones in this sample may be carry-over from other donors' samples. The rearrangement links TRBV14 to TRBJ1-1; 7 nucleotides line up with TRBD1. Sequences were derived from cultured PBMCs, sampled from culture after CMV antigen stimulation. The CDR3 sequence is CASSQEPTGPVNTEAFF. The DNA for the CDR3 is TGTGCCAGCAGCCAGGAACCGACAGGGCCGGTGAACACTGAAGCTTTCTTT.